The entry that follows covers one T cell receptor (beta chain) sequence. Its specificity is not known. A junction boundary mismatches the germline segment, possibly from a read error. CDR3 length: 11 residues. Looked up from germline, CDR1 is SGHDT and CDR2 is YYEEEE. The sample originates from a study of T-cell memory formation after mild COVID-19. Study-level results: Clones that shrank (day 15 to 85) were balanced CD4/CD8, whereas later expanders leaned CD4+. The appearance of some responding clones in pre-infection memory suggested that cross-reactive memory joined.

TCRalpha and TCRbeta libraries used 5'RACE with constant-segment primers and UMIs. One entry per CDR3 protein results from TCRdb running MiXCR on the 5' RACE reads. The data show under 300,000 distinct CDR3 sequences, approximately 8.4% seen once. The chain combines TRBV5-6 with TRBJ2-7, with D perhaps matching TRBD1 or TRBD2 (7 bases each). The sample taken for sequencing was PBMCs or a T cell subset sorted from them (not recorded which). The receptor was isolated from a man between 18 and 35 years old who had mild COVID-19 (a few samples of this study predate the infection). Cell type and time point are not known. CDR3 sequence: CASSLGDSGDF. The CDR3 DNA follows: TGTGCCAGCAGCTTGGGGGACAGCGGGGACTTC.